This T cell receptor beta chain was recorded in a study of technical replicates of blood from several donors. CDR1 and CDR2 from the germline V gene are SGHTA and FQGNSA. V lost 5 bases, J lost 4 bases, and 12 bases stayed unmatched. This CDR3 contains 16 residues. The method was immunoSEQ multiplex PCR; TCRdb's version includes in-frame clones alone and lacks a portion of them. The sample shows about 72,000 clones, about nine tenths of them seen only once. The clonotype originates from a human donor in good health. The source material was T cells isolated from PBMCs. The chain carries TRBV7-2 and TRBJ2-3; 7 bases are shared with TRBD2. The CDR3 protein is CASSPVGGGPADTQYF. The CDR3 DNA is TGTGCCAGCAGCCCCGTTGGGGGAGGGCCGGCAGATACGCAGTATTTT.